This T cell receptor beta chain was recovered during a study of T cells expressing NK-cell markers. Study-wide results and caveats: Expanded NKG2C+ T cell clones were not confirmed as HCMV-specific.

With regard to this clonotype: The antigen remains unidentified.

The CDR3 contains 16 residues. The germline V gene has CDR1 KGHSH and CDR2 LQKENI. Using the 5' RACE reads, TCRdb records one entry per CDR3 protein without DNA. The sample spans 350,000 to 450,000 distinct CDR3 sequences; the ten largest clones claim around 5.2%. The V and J genes are TRBV18 and TRBJ1-1; TCRdb's assignment of TRBD1 cannot be checked, as there is no DNA. This TCR came from a man aged 18-69 years in good health. Sequenced material: blood T cells: a sorted CD56 or NKG2C T cell subset, CD4+ or CD8+ T cells, or bulk PBMC T cells (not recorded which). CDR3 sequence: CASSPSGDRGNTEAFF.